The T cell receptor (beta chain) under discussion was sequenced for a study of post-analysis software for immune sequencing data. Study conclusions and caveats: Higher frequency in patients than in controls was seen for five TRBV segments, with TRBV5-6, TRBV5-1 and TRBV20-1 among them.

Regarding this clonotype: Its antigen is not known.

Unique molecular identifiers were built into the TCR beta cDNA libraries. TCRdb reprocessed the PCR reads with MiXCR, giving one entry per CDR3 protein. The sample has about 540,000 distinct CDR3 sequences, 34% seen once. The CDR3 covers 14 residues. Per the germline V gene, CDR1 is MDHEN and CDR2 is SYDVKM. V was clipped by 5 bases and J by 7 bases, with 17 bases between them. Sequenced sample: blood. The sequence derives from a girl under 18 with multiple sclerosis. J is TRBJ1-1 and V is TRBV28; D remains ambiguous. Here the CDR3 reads CASSPTPFLLEAFF. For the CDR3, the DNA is TGTGCCAGCAGTCCCACCCCCTTCCTGCTTGAAGCTTTCTTT.